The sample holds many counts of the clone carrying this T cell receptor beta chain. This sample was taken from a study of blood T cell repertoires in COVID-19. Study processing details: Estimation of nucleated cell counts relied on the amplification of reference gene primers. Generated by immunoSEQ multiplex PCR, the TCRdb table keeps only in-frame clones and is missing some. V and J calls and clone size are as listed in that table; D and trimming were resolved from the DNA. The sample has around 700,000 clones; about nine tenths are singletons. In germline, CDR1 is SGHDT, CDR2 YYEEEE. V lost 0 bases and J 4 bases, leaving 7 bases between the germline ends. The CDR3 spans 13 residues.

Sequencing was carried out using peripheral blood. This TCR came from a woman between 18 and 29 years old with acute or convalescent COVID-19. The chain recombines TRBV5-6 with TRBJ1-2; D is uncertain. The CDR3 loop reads CASSLGGVYGYTF. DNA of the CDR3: TGTGCCAGCAGCTTGGGGGGAGTCTATGGCTACACCTTC.